This TCR beta chain was obtained from a study of T cell responses to AZD1222 COVID-19 vaccine. Clones were sequenced by immunoSEQ multiplex PCR, and TCRdb holds only the in-frame ones, with some missing. This sample has tens of thousands of clones; more than 75% occur once, and the top ten carry about 12%. Trimming left V 4 bases short and J 1 base short, with 12 bases between. There are 15 residues in the CDR3. Per germline, CDR1 SGHNT and CDR2 YYREEE (reference sequence). Study-level points and caveats: Clonal diversity may have been underestimated, and the donors were mostly white British, with more females than males.

Points on this clone: The antigen is unknown.

This TCR came from an adult who received the AZD1222 COVID-19 vaccine. This material consisted of peripheral blood, taken 28 days after the second AZD1222 dose. This rearrangement joins TRBV5-4 to TRBJ2-4; D gene unclear. The CDR3 reads CASSPHSLAKNIQYF. Written as DNA, the CDR3 is TGTGCCAGCAGCCCCCATAGTTTGGCCAAAAACATTCAGTACTTC. Based on the CDR3 plus reference TRBV5-4 and TRBJ2-4, the full variable domain is ETGVTQSPTHLIKTRGQQVTLRCSSQSGHNTVSWYQQALGQGPQFIFQYYREEENGRGNFPPRFSGLQFPNYSSELNVNALELDDSALYLCASSPHSLAKNIQYFGAGTRLSVL.